A selection of T cell receptor beta chains follows, all from one sample in a study of cytomegalovirus exposure and HLA in healthy donors. The table came from immunoSEQ multiplex PCR; TCRdb's copy has only in-frame clones and leaves some out. The profile shows around 170,000 clones, 65% to 85% of them singletons. Input material: PBMCs. Receptors originate from a man aged 55-75 years in good health and CMV-seronegative. Both conserved end residues are part of each CDR3. D genes are given only for firm matches. Clone size is stated in some rows and not others, as once, few, many or a class when expanded.

len	j_gene	v_gene	d_gene	abundance	CDR3aa	CDR3nt
15	TRBJ1-1	TRBV2	NA	NA	CASSQQGSKNTEAFF	TGTGCCAGCAGTCAACAGGGAAGTAAGAACACTGAAGCTTTCTTT
14	TRBJ2-3	TRBV19	TRBD2	NA	CASKERGGTDTQYF	TGTGCCAGTAAGGAGCGGGGGGGCACAGATACGCAGTATTTT
14	TRBJ2-2	TRBV5-1	TRBD1	NA	CASRAATGAGELFF	TGCGCCAGCAGGGCTGCTACAGGGGCCGGGGAGCTGTTTTTT
13	TRBJ2-3	TRBV5-1	TRBD2	NA	CASRQASGSKQYF	TGCGCCAGCAGACAGGCTAGCGGGAGTAAGCAGTATTTT
17	TRBJ2-3	TRBV7-3	TRBD2	NA	CASSPRDYPTSTDTQYF	TGTGCCAGCAGCCCTAGGGACTACCCAACTAGCACAGATACGCAGTATTTT
14	TRBJ1-1	TRBV5-1	NA	NA	CASSLVEGNTEAFF	TGCGCCAGCAGCTTGGTCGAGGGAAATACTGAAGCTTTCTTT
13	TRBJ1-2	TRBV29-1	NA	NA	CSVEAQGSSGYTF	TGCAGCGTTGAGGCGCAGGGGAGTAGTGGCTACACCTTC
14	TRBJ1-3	TRBV7-6	TRBD1	few	CASSKDRAGNTIYF	TGTGCCAGCAGCAAGGACAGGGCTGGAAACACCATATATTTT
16	TRBJ2-3	TRBV7-9	NA	NA	CASSLGGPDSTDTQYF	TGTGCCAGCAGCTTAGGAGGCCCCGATAGCACAGATACGCAGTATTTT
13	TRBJ1-2	TRBV5-1	TRBD1	NA	CASSQTGSYGYTF	TGCGCCAGCAGCCAGACAGGGTCCTATGGCTACACCTTC
18	TRBJ2-2	TRBV9	TRBD1	NA	CASSGTQGANPNTGELFF	TGTGCCAGCAGCGGGACACAGGGGGCAAACCCGAACACCGGGGAGCTGTTTTTT
18	TRBJ2-6	TRBV28	TRBD2	NA	CASSDGLAGTSGANVLTF	TGTGCCAGCAGTGACGGACTAGCGGGAACCTCTGGGGCCAACGTCCTGACTTTC
18	TRBJ1-5	TRBV4-1	NA	NA	CASSQGGLGETPDEPQHF	TGCGCCAGCAGCCAAGGTGGGCTTGGGGAGACTCCGGATGAGCCCCAGCATTTT
13	TRBJ1-1	TRBV6-5	TRBD1	many	CASTQGRGTEAFF	TGTGCCAGCACCCAGGGCAGGGGGACTGAAGCTTTCTTT
14	TRBJ2-7	TRBV10-3	NA	few	CAINKGGDSYEQYF	TGTGCCATCAATAAGGGCGGGGACTCCTACGAGCAGTACTTC